This T cell receptor (beta chain) emerged from a study of brain T cells in children with intractable seizures. TCRdb's copy holds only in-frame clones and misses some; the assay was immunoSEQ multiplex PCR. The sample lists 340,000 or so clones; 93% were seen once. Time point denoted: blood from clinic visit 5 months post-surgery; TSC patient then seizure free. Only cases whose brain tissue showed the highest T cell transcript signatures were sequenced. Germline CDR1 and CDR2: LNHDA and SQIVND (reference sequence). The CDR3 covers 13 residues. V was shortened by 9 bases and J by 0 bases, with 11 bases between the two germline ends.

Specimen: peripheral blood, collected around 5 months after surgery. The TCR originated in a boy in the first two years of life with tuberous sclerosis and intractable seizures. The rearrangement links TRBV19 to TRBJ1-2; D perhaps matches TRBD1 (5 bases). CDR3 in DNA: TGTGCCAGCACAGGAAGTCCTAACTATGGCTACACCTTC. It translates to CASTGSPNYGYTF.